Listed here are 3 T cell receptor beta chains from one sample, sequenced in a study of lymphopenia after photon versus proton radiotherapy. Profiling relied on immunoSEQ multiplex PCR, and the TCRdb table lists in-frame clones only, not all of them. The table has approximately 70,000 clones, around 87% seen once. The specimen comprised peripheral blood, sampled from a patient treated with proton-based radiotherapy. All receptors derive from a man at least 80 years old with esophageal cancer.

This clone was observed a handful of times. This chain uses TRBV10-3 with TRBJ2-3; 8 bases align to TRBD2. The CDR3 covers 18 residues. V lost 10 bases to trimming and J lost 1 base; unmatched junction nucleotides: 19. CDR1 ENHRY and CDR2 SYGVKD come from the germline V gene. Here the CDR3 DNA reads TGTGCCACCGCGGGAGGCGGGGGTACCCCCCGTGGCACAGATACGCAGTATTTT. Its translation is CATAGGGGTPRGTDTQYF.

The chain carries TRBV7-9 and TRBJ2-7, with D perhaps matching TRBD1 (6 bases). CDR3 size: 16 residues. V lost 1 base, J lost 2 bases, and 15 bases lay in between. Germline V lookup: CDR1 SEHNR, CDR2 FQNEAQ (reference sequence). The CDR3 region is CASSLVHRGRAYEQYF. The CDR3 nucleotides are TGTGCCAGCAGCTTAGTCCATAGGGGGAGAGCCTACGAGCAGTACTTC. Supplemented by reference TRBV7-9 and TRBJ2-7, the full variable domain reads DTGVSQNPRHKITKRGQNVTFRCDPISEHNRLYWYRQTLGQGPEFLTYFQNEAQLEKSRLLSDRFSAERPKGSFSTLEIQRTEQGDSAMYLCASSLVHRGRAYEQYFGPGTRLTVT.

The V gene is TRBV28, the J gene TRBJ2-7, with TRBD2 identical over 11 bases. This CDR3 comprises 16 residues. Germline values: CDR1 MDHEN, CDR2 SYDVKM. V shed 3 bases and J 5 bases; nucleotides not matched to a gene: 9. The CDR3 loop reads CASSFQTSGTLHEQYF. CDR3 bases: TGTGCCAGCAGTTTCCAGACTAGCGGGACTCTCCACGAGCAGTACTTC.